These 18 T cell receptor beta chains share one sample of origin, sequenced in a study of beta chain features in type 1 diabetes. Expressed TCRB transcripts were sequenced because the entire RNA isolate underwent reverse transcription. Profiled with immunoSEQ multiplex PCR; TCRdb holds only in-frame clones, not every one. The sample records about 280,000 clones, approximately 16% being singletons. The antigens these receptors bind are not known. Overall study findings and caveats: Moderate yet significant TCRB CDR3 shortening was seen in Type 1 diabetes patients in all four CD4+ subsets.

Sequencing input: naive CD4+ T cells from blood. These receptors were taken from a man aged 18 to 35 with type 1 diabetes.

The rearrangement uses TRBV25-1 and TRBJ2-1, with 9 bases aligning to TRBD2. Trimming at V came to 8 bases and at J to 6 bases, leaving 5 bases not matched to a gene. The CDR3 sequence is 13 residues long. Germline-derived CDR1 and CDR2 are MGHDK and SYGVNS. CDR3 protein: CASGLAGANEQFF. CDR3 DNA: TGTGCCAGCGGGTTAGCGGGAGCCAATGAGCAGTTCTTC.

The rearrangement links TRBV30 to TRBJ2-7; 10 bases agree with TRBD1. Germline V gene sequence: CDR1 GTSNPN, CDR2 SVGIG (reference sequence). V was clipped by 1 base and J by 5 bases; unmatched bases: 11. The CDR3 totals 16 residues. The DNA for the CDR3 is TGTGCCTGGAGTGACCCCGGGACAGGGGCAAGCCACGAGCAGTACTTC. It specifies CAWSDPGTGASHEQYF.

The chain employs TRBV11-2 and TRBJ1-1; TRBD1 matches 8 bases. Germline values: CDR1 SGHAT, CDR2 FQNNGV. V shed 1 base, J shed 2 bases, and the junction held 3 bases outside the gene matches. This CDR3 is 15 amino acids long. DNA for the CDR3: TGTGCCAGCAGCTTAGGTGACAGGGGAAACACTGAAGCTTTCTTT. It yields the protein CASSLGDRGNTEAFF.

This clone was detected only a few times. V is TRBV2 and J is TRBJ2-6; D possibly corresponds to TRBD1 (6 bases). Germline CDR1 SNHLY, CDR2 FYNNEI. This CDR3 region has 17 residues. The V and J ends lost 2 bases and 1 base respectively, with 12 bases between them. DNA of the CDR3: TGTGCCAGCAGTGAACAGGGGCCGAGATCTGGGGCCAACGTCCTGACTTTC. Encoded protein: CASSEQGPRSGANVLTF.

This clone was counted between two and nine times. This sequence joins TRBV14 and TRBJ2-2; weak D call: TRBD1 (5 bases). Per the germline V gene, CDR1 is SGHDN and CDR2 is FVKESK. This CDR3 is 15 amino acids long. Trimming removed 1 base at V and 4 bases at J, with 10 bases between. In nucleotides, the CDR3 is TGTGCCAGCAGCCAAGGACAGATAGGCACCGGGGAGCTGTTTTTT. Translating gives CASSQGQIGTGELFF. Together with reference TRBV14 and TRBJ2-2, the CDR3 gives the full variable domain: EAGVTQFPSHSVIEKGQTVTLRCDPISGHDNLYWYRRVMGKEIKFLLHFVKESKQDESGMPNNRFLAERTGGTYSTLKVQPAELEDSGVYFCASSQGQIGTGELFFGEGSRLTVL.

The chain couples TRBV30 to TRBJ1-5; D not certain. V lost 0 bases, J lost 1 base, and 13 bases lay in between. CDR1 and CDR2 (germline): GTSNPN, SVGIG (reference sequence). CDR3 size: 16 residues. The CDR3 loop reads CAWSVSPGPSNQPQHF. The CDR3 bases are TGTGCCTGGAGTGTATCGCCTGGGCCGAGCAATCAGCCCCAGCATTTT.

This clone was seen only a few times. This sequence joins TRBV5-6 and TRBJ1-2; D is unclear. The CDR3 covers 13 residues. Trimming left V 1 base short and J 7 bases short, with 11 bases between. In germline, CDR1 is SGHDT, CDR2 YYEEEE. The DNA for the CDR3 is TGTGCCAGCAGCTTGACCGGGGAAGGTGGCTACACCTTC. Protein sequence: CASSLTGEGGYTF.

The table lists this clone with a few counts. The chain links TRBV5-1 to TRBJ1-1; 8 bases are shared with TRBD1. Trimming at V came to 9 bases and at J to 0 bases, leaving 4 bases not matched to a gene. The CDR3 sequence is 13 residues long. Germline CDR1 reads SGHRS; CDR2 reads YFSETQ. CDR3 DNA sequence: TGCGCCACCGGACAGGGCATGAACACTGAAGCTTTCTTT. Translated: CATGQGMNTEAFF.

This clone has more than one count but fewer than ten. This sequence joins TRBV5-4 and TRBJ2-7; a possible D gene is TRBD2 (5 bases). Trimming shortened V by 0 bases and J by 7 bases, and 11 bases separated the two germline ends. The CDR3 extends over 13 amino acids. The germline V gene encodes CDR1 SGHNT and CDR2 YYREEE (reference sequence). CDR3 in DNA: TGTGCCAGCAGCTTGGAGGGCACGGGGGAGCAGTACTTC. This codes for CASSLEGTGEQYF. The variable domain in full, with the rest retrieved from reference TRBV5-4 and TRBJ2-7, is ETGVTQSPTHLIKTRGQQVTLRCSSQSGHNTVSWYQQALGQGPQFIFQYYREEENGRGNFPPRFSGLQFPNYSSELNVNALELDDSALYLCASSLEGTGEQYFGPGTRLTVT.

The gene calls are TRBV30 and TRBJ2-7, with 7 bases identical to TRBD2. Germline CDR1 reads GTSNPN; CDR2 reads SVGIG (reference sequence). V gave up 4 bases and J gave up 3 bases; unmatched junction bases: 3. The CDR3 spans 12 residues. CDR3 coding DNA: TGTGCCTGGAACACGGGAGGCTACGAGCAGTACTTC. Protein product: CAWNTGGYEQYF. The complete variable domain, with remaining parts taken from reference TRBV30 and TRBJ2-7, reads SQTIHQWPATLVQPVGSPLSLECTVEGTSNPNLYWYRQAAGRGLQLLFYSVGIGQISSEVPQNLSASRPQDRQFILSSKKLLLSDSGFYLCAWNTGGYEQYFGPGTRLTVT.

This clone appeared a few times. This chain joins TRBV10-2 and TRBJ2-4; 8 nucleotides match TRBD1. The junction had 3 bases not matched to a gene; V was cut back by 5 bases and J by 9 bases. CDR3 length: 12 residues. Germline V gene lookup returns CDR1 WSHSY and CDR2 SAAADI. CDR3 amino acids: CASSLDRAIQYF. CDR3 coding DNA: TGCGCCAGCAGTCTGGACAGGGCCATTCAGTACTTC.

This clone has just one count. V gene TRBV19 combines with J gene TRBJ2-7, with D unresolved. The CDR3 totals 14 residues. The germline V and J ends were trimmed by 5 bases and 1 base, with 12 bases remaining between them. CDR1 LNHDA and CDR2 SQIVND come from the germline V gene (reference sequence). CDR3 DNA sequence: TGTGCCAGTAGTGTGGCGACGCGGTCCTACGAGCAGTACTTC. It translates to CASSVATRSYEQYF. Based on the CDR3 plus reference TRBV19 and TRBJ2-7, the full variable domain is DGGITQSPKYLFRKEGQNVTLSCEQNLNHDAMYWYRQDPGQGLRLIYYSQIVNDFQKGDIAEGYSVSREKKESFPLTVTSAQKNPTAFYLCASSVATRSYEQYFGPGTRLTVT.

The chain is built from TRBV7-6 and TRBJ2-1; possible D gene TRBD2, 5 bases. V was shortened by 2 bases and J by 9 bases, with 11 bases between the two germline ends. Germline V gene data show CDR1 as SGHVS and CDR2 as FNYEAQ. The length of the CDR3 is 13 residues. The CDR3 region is CASSLMDGGEQFF. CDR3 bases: TGTGCCAGCAGCTTAATGGATGGAGGTGAGCAGTTCTTC.

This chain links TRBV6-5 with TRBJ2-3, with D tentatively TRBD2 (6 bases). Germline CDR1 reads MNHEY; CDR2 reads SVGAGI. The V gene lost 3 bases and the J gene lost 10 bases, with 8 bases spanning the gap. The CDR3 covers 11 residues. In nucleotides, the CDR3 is TGTGCCAGCAGTTATGGGGGGTCGCAGTATTTT. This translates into CASSYGGSQYF.

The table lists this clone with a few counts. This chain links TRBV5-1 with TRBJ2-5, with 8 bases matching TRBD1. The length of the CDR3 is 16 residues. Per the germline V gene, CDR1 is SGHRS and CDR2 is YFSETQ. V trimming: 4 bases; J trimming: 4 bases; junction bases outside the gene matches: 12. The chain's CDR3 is CASSRGGRGPRETQYF. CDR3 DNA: TGCGCCAGCAGCCGAGGCGGCAGGGGGCCGAGAGAGACCCAGTACTTC.

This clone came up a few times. DNA of the CDR3: TGTGCCAGCAGCCCAATACACGACAGGGCAGGCCAAGAGACCCAGTACTTC. Translated: CASSPIHDRAGQETQYF. The J gene is TRBJ2-5, the V gene TRBV5-4; 7 nucleotides line up with TRBD1. CDR3 length equals 17 residues. Unmatched junction bases numbered 13, after V lost 4 bases and J lost 1 base. Germline assignment: CDR1 SGHNT and CDR2 YYREEE (reference sequence).

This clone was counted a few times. This CDR3 reads CASCDRDDGYTF. The CDR3 DNA sequence: TGTGCCAGCTGTGACAGGGACGATGGCTACACCTTC. The gene calls are TRBV28 and TRBJ1-2, with 7 bases identical to TRBD1. The CDR3 spans 12 residues. J gave up 6 bases and V 8 bases, and 6 bases lay outside the gene matches. Germline lookup yields CDR1 MDHEN and CDR2 SYDVKM.

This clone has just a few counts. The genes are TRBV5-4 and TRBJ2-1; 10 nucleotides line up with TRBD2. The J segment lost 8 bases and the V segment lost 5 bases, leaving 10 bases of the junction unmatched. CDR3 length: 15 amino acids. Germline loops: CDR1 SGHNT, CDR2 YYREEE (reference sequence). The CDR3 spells CASRRSGGASHEQFF. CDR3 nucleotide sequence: TGTGCCAGCAGGAGGAGCGGGGGGGCATCGCATGAGCAGTTCTTC.